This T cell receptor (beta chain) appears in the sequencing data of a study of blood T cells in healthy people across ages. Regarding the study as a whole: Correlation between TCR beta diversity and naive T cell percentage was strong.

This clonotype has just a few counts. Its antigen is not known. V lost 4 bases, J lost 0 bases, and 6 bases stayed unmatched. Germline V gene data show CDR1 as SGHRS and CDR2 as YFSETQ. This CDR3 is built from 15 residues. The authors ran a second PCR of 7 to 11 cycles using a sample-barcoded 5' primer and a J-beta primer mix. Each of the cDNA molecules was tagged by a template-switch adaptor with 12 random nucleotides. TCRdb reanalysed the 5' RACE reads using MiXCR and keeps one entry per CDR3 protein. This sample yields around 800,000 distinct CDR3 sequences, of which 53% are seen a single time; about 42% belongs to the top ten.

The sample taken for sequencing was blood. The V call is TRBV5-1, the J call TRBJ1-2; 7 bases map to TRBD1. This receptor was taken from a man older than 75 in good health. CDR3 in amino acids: CASSEPGQSNYGYTF. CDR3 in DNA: TGCGCCAGCAGCGAACCGGGACAGTCTAACTATGGCTACACCTTC.